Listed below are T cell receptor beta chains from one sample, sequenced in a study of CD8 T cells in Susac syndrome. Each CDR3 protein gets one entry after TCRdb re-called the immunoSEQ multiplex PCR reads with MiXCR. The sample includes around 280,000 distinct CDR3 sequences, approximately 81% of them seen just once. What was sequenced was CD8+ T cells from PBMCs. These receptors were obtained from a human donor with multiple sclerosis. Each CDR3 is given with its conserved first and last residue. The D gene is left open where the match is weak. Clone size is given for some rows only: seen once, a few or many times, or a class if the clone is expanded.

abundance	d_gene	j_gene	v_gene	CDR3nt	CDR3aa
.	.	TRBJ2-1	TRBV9	TGTGCCAGCAGCGTTGCGGGACTCTTGAACAATGAGCAGTTCTTC	CASSVAGLLNNEQFF
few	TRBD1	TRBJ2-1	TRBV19	TGTGCCAGTAGTATAGCCGGGACAGGGTGGAATGAGCAGTTCTTC	CASSIAGTGWNEQFF
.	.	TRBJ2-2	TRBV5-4	TGTGCCAGCAGCCAGGACCCCGGGGAGCTGTTTTTT	CASSQDPGELFF
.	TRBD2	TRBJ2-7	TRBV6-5	TGTGCCAGCCGGGGAGCGGGATCCTACGAGCAGTACTTC	CASRGAGSYEQYF
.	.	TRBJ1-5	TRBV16	TGTGCCAGCAGCCAATCCCCTGCTGTTAGCAATCAGCCCCAGCATTTT	CASSQSPAVSNQPQHF
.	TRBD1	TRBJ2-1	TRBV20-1	TGCAGTGCTTGGACAGGGAACTCCTACAATGAGCAGTTCTTC	CSAWTGNSYNEQFF
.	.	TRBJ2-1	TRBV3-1	TGTGCCAGCAGCCCGCGACCAGGGGACAATGAGCAGTTCTTC	CASSPRPGDNEQFF
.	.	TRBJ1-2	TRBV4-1	TGCGCCAGCAGCCAAGGAACAGTACCCATCGGCTACACCTTC	CASSQGTVPIGYTF
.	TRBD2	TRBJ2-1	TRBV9	TGTGCCAGCAGCGAAAACCAGGAGGGCCGGGGGGGCAATGAGCAGTTCTTC	CASSENQEGRGGNEQFF
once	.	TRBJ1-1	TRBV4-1	TGCGCCAGCAGCCACCCCAGGCAAGGCACTGAAGCTTTCTTT	CASSHPRQGTEAFF
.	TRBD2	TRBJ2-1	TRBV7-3	TGTGCCAGCAGCTCTAAGCCAATACTAGCGGGAGTAGGCAATGAGCAGTTCTTC	CASSSKPILAGVGNEQFF
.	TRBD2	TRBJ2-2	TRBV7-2	TGTGCCAGCAGCTCCCGACTAGCCGACACCGGGGAGCTGTTTTTT	CASSSRLADTGELFF
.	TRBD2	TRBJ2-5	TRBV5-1	TGCGCCAGCAGCTTGTTTTCTAGCGGGAACTTGGGACTGCGGTACCAAGAGACCCAGTACTTC	CASSLFSSGNLGLRYQETQYF
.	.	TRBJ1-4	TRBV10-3	TGTGCCATCAGGGGAGGAGCTAATGAAAAACTGTTTTTT	CAIRGGANEKLFF
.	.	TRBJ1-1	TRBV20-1	TGCAGTGCTAGAGATTGGCAAGGGAGGTCGACTGAAGCTTTCTTT	CSARDWQGRSTEAFF
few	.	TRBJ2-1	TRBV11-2	TGTGCCAGCAGCTTACGGCGGAATGAGCAGTTCTTC	CASSLRRNEQFF
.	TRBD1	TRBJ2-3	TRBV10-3	TGTGCCATCAGTGAGTCGAGGGACAGGGGAAGCGCAGATACGCAGTATTTT	CAISESRDRGSADTQYF
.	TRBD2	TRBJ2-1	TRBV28	TGTGCCAGCAGCCTAGCGGGACGGTTTCACAATGAGCAGTTCTTC	CASSLAGRFHNEQFF
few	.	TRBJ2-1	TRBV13	TGTGCCAGCAGCTTCTCCTACAATGAGCAGTTCTTC	CASSFSYNEQFF
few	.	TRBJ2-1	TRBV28	TGTGCCAGCGGAGAGCGGGTTGCTTCCTACAATGAGCAGTTCTTC	CASGERVASYNEQFF
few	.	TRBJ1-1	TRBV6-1	.	CASSTSGAEAFF
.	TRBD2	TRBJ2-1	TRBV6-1	TGTGCCAGCAGTCCCCACCAAATGAGTAGCGGGCACAATGAGCAGTTCTTC	CASSPHQMSSGHNEQFF
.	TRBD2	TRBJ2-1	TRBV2	TGTGCCAGCAGTGCGAATAGCGGGAGGGCCCCCCGCAATGAGCAGTTCTTC	CASSANSGRAPRNEQFF
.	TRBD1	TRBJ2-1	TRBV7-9	TGTGCCAGCAGCCCGGACAGGGGGCCATCCTACAATGAGCAGTTCTTC	CASSPDRGPSYNEQFF